One T cell receptor (beta chain) is described in this entry. Its antigen is undetermined. As to treatment: oral pan-JAK inhibitor, 5-10 mg twice daily. Alopecia areata patients provided lesional scalp punch biopsies and peripheral blood, both collected for the study. The sample is drawn from a study of CD8+ T cells in alopecia areata. Background on the study: Treated patients were scored for severity by percent of scalp affected.

V dropped 6 bases and J dropped 12; count of bases not matched to a gene: 2. CDR3 length equals 11 residues. Germline assignment: CDR1 DFQATT and CDR2 SNEGSKA (reference sequence). Whole-study results and caveats: Scalp samples also yield sequences of resident alphabeta T cells from normal skin. Patients shared TCRs less clearly than mice did, possibly owing to HLA.

cDNA serving as the sequencing template came from extracted, reverse transcribed RNA. The method was immunoSEQ multiplex PCR; TCRdb's version includes in-frame clones alone and lacks a portion of them. In the table there are hundreds of thousands of clones, roughly 60% of which are singletons. The source is a human donor with alopecia areata. The chain uses TRBV20-1 and TRBJ2-6, with 10 bases fitting TRBD1. Specimen: CD4+ T cells sorted from blood, collected at week 24, from a patient treated with tofacitinib. The CDR3 is CSATGGPVLTF. The CDR3 nucleotides read TGCAGTGCGACAGGGGGCCCCGTCCTGACTTTC.